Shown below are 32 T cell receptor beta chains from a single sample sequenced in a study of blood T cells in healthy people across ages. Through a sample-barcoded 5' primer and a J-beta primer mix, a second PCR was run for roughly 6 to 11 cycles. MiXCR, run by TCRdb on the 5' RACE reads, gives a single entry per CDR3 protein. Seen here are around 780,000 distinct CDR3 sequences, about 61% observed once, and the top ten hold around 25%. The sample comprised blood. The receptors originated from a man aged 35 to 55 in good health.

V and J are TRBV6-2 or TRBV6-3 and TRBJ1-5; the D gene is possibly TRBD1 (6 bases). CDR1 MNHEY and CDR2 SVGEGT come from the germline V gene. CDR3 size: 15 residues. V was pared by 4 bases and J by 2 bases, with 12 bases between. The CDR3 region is CASSSVDRRNQPQHF. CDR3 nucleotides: TGTGCCAGCAGTTCGGTCGACAGGCGCAATCAGCCCCAGCATTTT.

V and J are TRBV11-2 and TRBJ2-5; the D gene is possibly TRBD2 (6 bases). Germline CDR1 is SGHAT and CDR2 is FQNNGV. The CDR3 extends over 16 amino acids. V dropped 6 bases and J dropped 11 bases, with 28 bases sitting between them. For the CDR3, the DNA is TGTGCCAGCAGGCCTTCTAGCGCAGAGAGCTCCTACGTGCAGTACTTC. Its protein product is CASRPSSAESSYVQYF.

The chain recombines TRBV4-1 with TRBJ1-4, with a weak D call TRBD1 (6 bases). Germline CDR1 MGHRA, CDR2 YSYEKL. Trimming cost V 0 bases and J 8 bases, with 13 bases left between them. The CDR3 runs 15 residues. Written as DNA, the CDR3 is TGCGCCAGCAGCCAAGATCCAGGGGCCCGCGAAAAACTGTTTTTT. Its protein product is CASSQDPGAREKLFF.

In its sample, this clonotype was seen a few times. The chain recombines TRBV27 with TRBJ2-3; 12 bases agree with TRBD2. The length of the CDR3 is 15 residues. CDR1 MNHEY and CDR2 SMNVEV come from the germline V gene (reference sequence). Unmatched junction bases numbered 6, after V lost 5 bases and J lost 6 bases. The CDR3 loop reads CASSPWTSGIDTQYF. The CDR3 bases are TGTGCCAGCAGTCCATGGACTAGCGGGATTGATACGCAGTATTTT.

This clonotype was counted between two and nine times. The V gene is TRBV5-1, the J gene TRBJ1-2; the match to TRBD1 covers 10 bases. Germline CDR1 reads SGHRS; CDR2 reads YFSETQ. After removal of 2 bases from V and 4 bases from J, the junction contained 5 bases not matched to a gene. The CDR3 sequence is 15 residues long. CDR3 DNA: TGCGCCAGCAGCTTAGGGACAGGGGACATCTATGGCTACACCTTC. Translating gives CASSLGTGDIYGYTF.

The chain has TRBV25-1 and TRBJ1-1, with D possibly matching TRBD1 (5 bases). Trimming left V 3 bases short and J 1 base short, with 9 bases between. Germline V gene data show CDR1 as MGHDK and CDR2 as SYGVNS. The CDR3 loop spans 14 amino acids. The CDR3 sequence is CASSEGVPNTEAFF. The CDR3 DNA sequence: TGTGCCAGCAGTGAGGGGGTACCGAACACTGAAGCTTTCTTT.

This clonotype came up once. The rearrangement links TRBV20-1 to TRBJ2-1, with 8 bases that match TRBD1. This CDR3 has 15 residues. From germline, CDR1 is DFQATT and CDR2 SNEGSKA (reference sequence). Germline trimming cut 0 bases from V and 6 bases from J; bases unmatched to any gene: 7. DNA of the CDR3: TGCAGTGCTAGAGATATGGACAGGGCGGGCAATGAGCAGTTCTTC. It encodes CSARDMDRAGNEQFF.

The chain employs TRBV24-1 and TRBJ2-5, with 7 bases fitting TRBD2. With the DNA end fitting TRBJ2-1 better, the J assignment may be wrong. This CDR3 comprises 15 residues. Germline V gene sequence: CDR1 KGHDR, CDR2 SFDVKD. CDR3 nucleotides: TGTGCCACCAGTGTTTCTAGCGGTTTCCAAGAGACCCAGTTCTTC. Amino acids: CATSVSSGFQETQFF.

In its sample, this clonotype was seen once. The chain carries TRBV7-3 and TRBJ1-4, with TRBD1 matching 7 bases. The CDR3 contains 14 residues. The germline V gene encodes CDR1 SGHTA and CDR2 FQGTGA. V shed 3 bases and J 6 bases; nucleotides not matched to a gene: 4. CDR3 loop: CASSFDRVDEKLFF. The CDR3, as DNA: TGTGCCAGCAGCTTCGACAGGGTGGATGAAAAACTGTTTTTT.

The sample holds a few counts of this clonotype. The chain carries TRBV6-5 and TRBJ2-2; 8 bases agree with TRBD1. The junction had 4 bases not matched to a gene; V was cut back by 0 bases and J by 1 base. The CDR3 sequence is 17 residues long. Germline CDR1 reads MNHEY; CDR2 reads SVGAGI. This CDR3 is CASSYSTGQGNTGELFF. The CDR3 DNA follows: TGTGCCAGCAGTTACTCTACCGGACAGGGGAACACCGGGGAGCTGTTTTTT.

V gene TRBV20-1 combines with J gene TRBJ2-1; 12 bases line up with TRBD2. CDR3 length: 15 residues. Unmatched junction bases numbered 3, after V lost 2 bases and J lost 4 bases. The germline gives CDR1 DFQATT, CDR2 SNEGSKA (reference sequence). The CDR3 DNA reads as TGCAGTGCTAGAAAACTAGCGGGGGGTTACAATGAGCAGTTCTTC. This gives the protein CSARKLAGGYNEQFF.

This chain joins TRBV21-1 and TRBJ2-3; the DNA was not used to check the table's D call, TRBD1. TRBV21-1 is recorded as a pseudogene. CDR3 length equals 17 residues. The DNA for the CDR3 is TGTGCCAGCAGCAACCCAGAAAGGGGGGCGTTCGCAGATACGCAGTATTTT. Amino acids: CASSNPERGAFADTQYF.

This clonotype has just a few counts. The CDR3 loop reads CASSQDTSAYLYEQYF. CDR3 coding DNA: TGCGCCAGCAGCCAAGATACTAGCGCCTATTTATACGAGCAGTACTTC. This chain joins TRBV4-1 and TRBJ2-7; the match to TRBD2 covers 7 bases. Looked up from germline, CDR1 is MGHRA and CDR2 is YSYEKL. J was trimmed by 4 bases and V by 0 bases; bases with no gene match: 9. This CDR3 is built from 16 residues.

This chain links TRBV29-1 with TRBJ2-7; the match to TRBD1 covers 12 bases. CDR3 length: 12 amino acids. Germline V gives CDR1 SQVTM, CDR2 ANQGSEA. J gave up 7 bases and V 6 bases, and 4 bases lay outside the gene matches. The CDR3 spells CSVGTGGCEQYF. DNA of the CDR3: TGCAGCGTCGGGACAGGGGGCTGTGAGCAGTACTTC.

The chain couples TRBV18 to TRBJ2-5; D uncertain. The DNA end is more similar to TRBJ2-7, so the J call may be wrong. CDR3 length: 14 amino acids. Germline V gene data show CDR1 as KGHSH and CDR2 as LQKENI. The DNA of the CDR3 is TGTGCCAGCTCACCAAACGGGTCTAATGGCGAGCAGTACTTC. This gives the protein CASSPNGSNGEQYF.

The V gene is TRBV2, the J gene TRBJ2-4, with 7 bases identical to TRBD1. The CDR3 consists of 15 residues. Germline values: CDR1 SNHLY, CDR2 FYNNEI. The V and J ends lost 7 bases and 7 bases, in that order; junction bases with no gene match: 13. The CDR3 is CASTEKGQGVNIQYF. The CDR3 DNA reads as TGTGCCAGCACAGAGAAAGGTCAGGGGGTGAACATTCAGTACTTC.

The CDR3 loop is CASSPSQGGNSLTPLEAFF. The CDR3 region has the DNA TGTGCCAGCAGCCCGAGCCAGGGGGGAAACTCCTTAACCCCATTAGAAGCTTTCTTT. The chain combines TRBV9 with TRBJ1-1, with 7 bases identical to TRBD1. The CDR3 runs 19 residues. V dropped 4 bases and J dropped 8; count of bases not matched to a gene: 26. CDR1 is SGDLS, CDR2 YYNGEE, per germline.

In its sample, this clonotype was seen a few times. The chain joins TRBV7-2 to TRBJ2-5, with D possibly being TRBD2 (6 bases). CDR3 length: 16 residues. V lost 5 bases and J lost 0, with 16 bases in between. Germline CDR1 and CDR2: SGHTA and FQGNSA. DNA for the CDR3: TGTGCCAGCAGCGCCACGACTAGTATCTACCAAGAGACCCAGTACTTC. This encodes CASSATTSIYQETQYF.

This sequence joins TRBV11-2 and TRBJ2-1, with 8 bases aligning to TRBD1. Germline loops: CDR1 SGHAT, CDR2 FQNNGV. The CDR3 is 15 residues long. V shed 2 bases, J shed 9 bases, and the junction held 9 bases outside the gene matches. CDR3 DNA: TGTGCCAGCAGCTTACGGCAACAGGGGGTAGGTGAGCAGTTCTTC. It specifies CASSLRQQGVGEQFF. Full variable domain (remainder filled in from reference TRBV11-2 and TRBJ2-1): EAGVAQSPRYKIIEKRQSVAFWCNPISGHATLYWYQQILGQGPKLLIQFQNNGVVDDSQLPKDRFSAERLKGVDSTLKIQPAKLEDSAVYLCASSLRQQGVGEQFFGPGTRLTVL.

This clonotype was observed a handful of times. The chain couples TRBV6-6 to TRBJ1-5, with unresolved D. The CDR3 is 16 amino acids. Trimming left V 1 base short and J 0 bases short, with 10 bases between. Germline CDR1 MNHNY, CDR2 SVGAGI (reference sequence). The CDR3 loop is CASSYWSGNSNQPQHF. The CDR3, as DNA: TGTGCCAGCAGTTACTGGTCAGGTAATAGCAATCAGCCCCAGCATTTT.

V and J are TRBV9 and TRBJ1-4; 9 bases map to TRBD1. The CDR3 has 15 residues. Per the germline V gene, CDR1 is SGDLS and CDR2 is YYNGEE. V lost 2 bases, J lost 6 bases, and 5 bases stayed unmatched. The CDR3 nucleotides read TGTGCCAGCAGCGTCAGGACAGGGGAGGATGAAAAACTGTTTTTT. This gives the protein CASSVRTGEDEKLFF.

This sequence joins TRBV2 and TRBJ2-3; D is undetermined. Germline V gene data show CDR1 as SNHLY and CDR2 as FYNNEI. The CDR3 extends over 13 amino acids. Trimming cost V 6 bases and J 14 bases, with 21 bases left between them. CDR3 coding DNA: TGTGCCAGCAGCGCCGACCCGGGCACACGGCCGTATTTT. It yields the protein CASSADPGTRPYF.

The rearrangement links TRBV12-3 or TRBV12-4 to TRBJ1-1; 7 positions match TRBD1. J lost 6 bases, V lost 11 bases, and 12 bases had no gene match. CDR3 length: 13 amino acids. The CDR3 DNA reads TGTGCCGGCAACATAGACAGGGCCGCTGAAGCTTTCTTT. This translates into CAGNIDRAAEAFF.

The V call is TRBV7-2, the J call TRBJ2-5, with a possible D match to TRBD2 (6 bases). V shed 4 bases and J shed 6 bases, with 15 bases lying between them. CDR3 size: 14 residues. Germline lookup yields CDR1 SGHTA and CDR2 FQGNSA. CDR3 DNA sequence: TGTGCCAGCAGCTCCATAAGCGGGTCGCAGACCCAGTACTTC. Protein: CASSSISGSQTQYF.

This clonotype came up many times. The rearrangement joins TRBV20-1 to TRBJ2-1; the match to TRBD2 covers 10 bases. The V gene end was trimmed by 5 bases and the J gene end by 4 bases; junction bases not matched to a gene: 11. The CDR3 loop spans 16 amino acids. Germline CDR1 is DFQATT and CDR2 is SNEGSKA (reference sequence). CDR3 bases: TGCAGTGCTGAGCCCCTGCTAGCGGGAGCGTACAATGAGCAGTTCTTC. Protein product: CSAEPLLAGAYNEQFF.

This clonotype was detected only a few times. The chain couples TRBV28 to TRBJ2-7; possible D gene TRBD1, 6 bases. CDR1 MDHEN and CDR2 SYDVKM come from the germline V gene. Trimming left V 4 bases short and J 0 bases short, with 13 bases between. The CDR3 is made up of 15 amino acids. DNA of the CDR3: TGTGCCAGCAGTTCCGGGACACCTAGCTCCTACGAGCAGTACTTC. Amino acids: CASSSGTPSSYEQYF.

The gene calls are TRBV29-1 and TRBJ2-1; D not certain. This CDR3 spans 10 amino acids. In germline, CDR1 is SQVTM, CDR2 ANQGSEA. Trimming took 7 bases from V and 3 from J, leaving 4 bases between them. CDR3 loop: CSGVYNEQFF. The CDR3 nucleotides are TGCAGCGGGGTCTACAATGAGCAGTTCTTC.

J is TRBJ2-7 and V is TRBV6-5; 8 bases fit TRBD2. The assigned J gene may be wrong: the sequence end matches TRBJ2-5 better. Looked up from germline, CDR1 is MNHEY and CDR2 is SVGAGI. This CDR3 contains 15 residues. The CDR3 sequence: CASSYSVGRAETQYF. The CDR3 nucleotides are TGTGCCAGCAGTTACTCGGTCGGGAGGGCCGAGACCCAGTACTTC.

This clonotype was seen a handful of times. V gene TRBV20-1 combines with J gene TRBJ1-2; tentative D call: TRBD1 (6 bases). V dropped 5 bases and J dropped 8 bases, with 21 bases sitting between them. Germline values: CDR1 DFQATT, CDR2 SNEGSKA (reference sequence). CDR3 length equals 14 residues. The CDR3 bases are TGCAGTGCTGGTCGGAAACAGGGCGTGGGCGGCTACACCTTC. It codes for CSAGRKQGVGGYTF.

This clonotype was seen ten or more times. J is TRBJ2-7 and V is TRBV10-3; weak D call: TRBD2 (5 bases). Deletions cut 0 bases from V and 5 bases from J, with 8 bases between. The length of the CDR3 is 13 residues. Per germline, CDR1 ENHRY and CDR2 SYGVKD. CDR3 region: CAISESVGDEQYF. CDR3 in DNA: TGTGCCATCAGTGAGTCAGTCGGGGACGAGCAGTACTTC.

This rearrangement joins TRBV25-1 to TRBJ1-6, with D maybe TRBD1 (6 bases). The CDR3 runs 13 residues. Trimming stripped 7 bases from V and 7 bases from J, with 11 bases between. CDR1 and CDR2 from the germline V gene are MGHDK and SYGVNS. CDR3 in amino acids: CASNGGANSPLHF. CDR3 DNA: TGTGCCAGCAACGGGGGCGCGAATTCACCCCTCCACTTT. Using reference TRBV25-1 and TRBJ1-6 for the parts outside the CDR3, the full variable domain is EADIYQTPRYLVIGTGKKITLECSQTMGHDKMYWYQQDPGMELHLIHYSYGVNSTEKGDLSSESTVSRIRTEHFPLTLESARPSHTSQYLCASNGGANSPLHFGNGTRLTVT.

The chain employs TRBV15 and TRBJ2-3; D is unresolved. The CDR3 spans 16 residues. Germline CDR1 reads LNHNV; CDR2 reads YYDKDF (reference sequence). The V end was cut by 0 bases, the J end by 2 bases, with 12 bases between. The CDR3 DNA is TGTGCCACCAGCAGAGATCGATTTGAATTCACAGATACGCAGTATTTT. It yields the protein CATSRDRFEFTDTQYF.